This T cell receptor (beta chain) derives from a study of PD-1 blockade in classical Hodgkin lymphoma. Study conclusions and caveats: Relapsed/refractory patients reportedly had lower baseline diversity than newly diagnosed patients.

Note on this clone: Its antigen remains unknown.

Time point indicated: cycle 4 day 1 (C4D1), after less than 7 weeks of nivolumab. Each patient's relapse followed autologous stem cell transplantation, and brentuximab vedotin exposure varied. V was trimmed by 2 bases and J by 5 bases, leaving 21 bases between them. The CDR3 is made up of 16 amino acids. Germline CDR1 GTSNPN, CDR2 SVGIG (reference sequence). Generated by immunoSEQ multiplex PCR, the TCRdb table keeps only in-frame clones and is missing some. The profile covers over 70,000 clones, with 90% appearing a single time and around 2.9% taken by the ten largest. This receptor was obtained from a human donor with classical Hodgkin lymphoma. The V and J genes are TRBV30 and TRBJ1-1; a possible D gene is TRBD1 (5 bases). This sample comprised peripheral blood mononuclear cells (PBMCs), obtained before the fourth cycle of nivolumab. The CDR3 sequence is CAWSKGPTLGETEAFF. CDR3 in DNA: TGTGCCTGGAGTAAGGGGCCGACCCTAGGGGAGACTGAAGCTTTCTTT.